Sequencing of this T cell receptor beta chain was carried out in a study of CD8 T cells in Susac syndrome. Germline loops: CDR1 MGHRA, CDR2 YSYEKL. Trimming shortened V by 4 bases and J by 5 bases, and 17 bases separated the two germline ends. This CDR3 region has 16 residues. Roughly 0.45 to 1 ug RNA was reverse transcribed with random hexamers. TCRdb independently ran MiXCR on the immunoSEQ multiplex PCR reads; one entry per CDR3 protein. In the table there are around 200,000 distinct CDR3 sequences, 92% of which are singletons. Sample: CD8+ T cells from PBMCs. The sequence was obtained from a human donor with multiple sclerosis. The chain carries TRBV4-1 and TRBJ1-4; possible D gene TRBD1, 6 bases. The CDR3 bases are TGCGCCAGCAGCCGAAAGATCGGGGGCTGGAATGAAAAACTGTTTTTT. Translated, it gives CASSRKIGGWNEKLFF.